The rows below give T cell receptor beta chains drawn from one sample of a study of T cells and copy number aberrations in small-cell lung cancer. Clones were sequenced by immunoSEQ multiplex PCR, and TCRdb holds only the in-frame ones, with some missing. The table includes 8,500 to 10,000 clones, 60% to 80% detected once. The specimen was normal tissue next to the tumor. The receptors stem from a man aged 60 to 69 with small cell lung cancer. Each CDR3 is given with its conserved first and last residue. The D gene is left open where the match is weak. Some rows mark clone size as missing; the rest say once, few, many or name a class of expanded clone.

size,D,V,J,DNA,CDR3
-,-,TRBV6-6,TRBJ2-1,TGTGCCAGCAGTTATGACGGCATCAATGAGCAGTTCTTC,CASSYDGINEQFF
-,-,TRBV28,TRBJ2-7,TGTGCCAGCAGGGGGCCCGGGTACGAGCAGTACTTC,CASRGPGYEQYF
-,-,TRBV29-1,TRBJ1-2,TGCAGCGTTGACCTGGGGGGTGGCGGCTACACCTTC,CSVDLGGGGYTF
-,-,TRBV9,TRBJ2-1,TGTGCCAGCAGCGACCCCCGTGGGACATCCCTTTCTGAGCAGTTCTTC,CASSDPRGTSLSEQFF
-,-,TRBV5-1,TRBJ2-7,TGCGCCAGCAGCGACAGCTCCTACGAGCAGTACTTC,CASSDSSYEQYF
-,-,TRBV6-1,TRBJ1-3,TGTGCCAGCAGTACGGATTACTCTGGAAACACCATATATTTT,CASSTDYSGNTIYF
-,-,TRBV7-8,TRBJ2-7,TGTGCCAGCAGCACCTCAGCCTTTCTTGTCGGCGAGCAGTACTTC,CASSTSAFLVGEQYF
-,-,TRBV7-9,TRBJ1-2,TGTGCCAGCAGCTTAGCTAGTGGGGGACGGTATGGCTACACCTTC,CASSLASGGRYGYTF
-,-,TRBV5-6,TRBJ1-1,TGTGCCAGCAGCTACGACAGAAGGAACACTGAAGCTTTCTTT,CASSYDRRNTEAFF
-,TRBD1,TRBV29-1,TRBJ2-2,TGCAGCGTGCGGACAGGGGGGGACACCGGGGAGCTGTTTTTT,CSVRTGGDTGELFF
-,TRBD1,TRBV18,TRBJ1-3,TGTGCCAGCTCACCGGACAGGGGGCCTGGAAACACCATATATTTT,CASSPDRGPGNTIYF
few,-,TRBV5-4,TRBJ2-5,TGTGCCAGCAGCACAGGGACGGGACAAGAGACCCAGTACTTC,CASSTGTGQETQYF
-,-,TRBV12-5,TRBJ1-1,TGTGCTAGTGGTTTGGTAACCTCGGGGAACACTGAAGCTTTCTTT,CASGLVTSGNTEAFF
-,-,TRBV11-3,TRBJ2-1,TGTGCCAGCAGCTTAGATCTTGGTGGGTTGGGGAATGAGCAGTTCTTC,CASSLDLGGLGNEQFF
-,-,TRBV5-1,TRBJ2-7,TGCGCCAGCAGCTTGAGTCTCGGGAGAGGGGAGCAGTACTTC,CASSLSLGRGEQYF
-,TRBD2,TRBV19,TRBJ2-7,TGTGCCAGTACCCCCCATTCACTAGCGGGAGCATACGAGCAGTACTTC,CASTPHSLAGAYEQYF
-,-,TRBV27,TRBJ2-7,TGTGCCAGCAGCCCTAGTAAGGGGCCCTACGAGCAGTACTTC,CASSPSKGPYEQYF
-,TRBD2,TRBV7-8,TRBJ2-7,TGTGCCAGCAGTTTCACCTCAGCGGGAGCAGGAGAGCAGTACTTC,CASSFTSAGAGEQYF
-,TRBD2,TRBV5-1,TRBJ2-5,TGCGCCAGCAGTACAGCGGGAGTCGGGGAGACCCAGTACTTC,CASSTAGVGETQYF
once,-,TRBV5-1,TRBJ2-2,TGCGCCAGCAGCTTGCGGTCCGGGGAGCTGTTTTTT,CASSLRSGELFF
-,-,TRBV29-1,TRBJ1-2,TGCAGCGTTGAAGAACCGGGGCGCGGCGGCTACACCTTC,CSVEEPGRGGYTF
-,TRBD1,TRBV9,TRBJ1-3,TGTGCCAGCAGCGTAGGTGTGACAGGGGTTGCTGGAAACACCATATATTTT,CASSVGVTGVAGNTIYF
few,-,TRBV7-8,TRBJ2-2,TGTGCCAGCAGCTTATGGGGCGGGGGCGGAAAGGTCGGGGAGCTGTTTTTT,CASSLWGGGGKVGELFF
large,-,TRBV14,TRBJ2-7,TGTGCCAGCAGCCAGGGTGGCTACGAGCAGTACTTC,CASSQGGYEQYF
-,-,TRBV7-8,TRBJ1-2,TGTGCCAGCAGCTTAGGGAGGCCAGGGGCATCTGGCTACACCTTC,CASSLGRPGASGYTF
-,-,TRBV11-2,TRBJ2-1,TGTGCCAGCAGCCCCCCGGCTCGAGAATATGAGCAGTTCTTC,CASSPPAREYEQFF
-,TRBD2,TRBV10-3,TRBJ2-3,TGTGCCATCAGTGATGAGCGGGGCTACACAGATACGCAGTATTTT,CAISDERGYTDTQYF
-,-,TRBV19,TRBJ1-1,TGTGCCAGTAGGAGCCAGGTCCCGAACACTGAAGCTTTCTTT,CASRSQVPNTEAFF
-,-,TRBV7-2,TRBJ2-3,TGTGCCAGCAGCGGGGGCGGCGGAGTGGCAGATACGCAGTATTTT,CASSGGGGVADTQYF
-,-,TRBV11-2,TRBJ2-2,TGTGCCAGCAGCTCTAAAGTGATAGGGGATCTGAACACCGGGGAGCTGTTTTTT,CASSSKVIGDLNTGELFF
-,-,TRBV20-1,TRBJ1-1,TGCAGTGCTGCGGAGGACACTGAAGCTTTCTTT,CSAAEDTEAFF
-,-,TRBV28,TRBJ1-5,TGTGCCAGCAGTTTGGCGGACGTCGGTTATAGCAATCAGCCCCAGCATTTT,CASSLADVGYSNQPQHF
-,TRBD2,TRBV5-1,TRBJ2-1,TGCGCCAGCAGCACTAAAGCGGGATACTACAATGAGCAGTTCTTC,CASSTKAGYYNEQFF
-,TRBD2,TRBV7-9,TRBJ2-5,TGTGCCAGCAGCTTGTGGACTAGCGGGAAAAGAGAGACCCAGTACTTC,CASSLWTSGKRETQYF
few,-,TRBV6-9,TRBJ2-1,TGTGCCAGCAGCCCAGGGAGGAATGAGCAGTTCTTC,CASSPGRNEQFF
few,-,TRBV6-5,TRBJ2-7,TGTGCCAGCAGTTACTCGTCAGGGGACTACGAGCAGTACTTC,CASSYSSGDYEQYF
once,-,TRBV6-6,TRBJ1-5,TGTGCCAGCAGTTACTCAGGGGATCAGCCCCAGCATTTT,CASSYSGDQPQHF
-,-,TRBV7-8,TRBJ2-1,TGTGCCAGCAGCACTTATGGGGGGCGTGAGCAGTTCTTC,CASSTYGGREQFF
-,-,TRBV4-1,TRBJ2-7,TGCGCCAGCAGCCCCCGGGCCACATCCTACGAGCAGTACTTC,CASSPRATSYEQYF
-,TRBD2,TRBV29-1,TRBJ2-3,TGCAGCGATTCGTTCGGGACTAGTTACACAGATACGCAGTATTTT,CSDSFGTSYTDTQYF
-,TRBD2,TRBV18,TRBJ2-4,TGTGCCAGCTCACCACCTCTAGCGGGCCTAGCCAAAAACATTCAGTACTTC,CASSPPLAGLAKNIQYF
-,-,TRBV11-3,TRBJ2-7,TGTGCCAGCAGCTTAGAGGCTAGCAGCGAGCAGTACTTC,CASSLEASSEQYF
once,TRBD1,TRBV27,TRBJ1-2,TGTGCCAGCAGTTTATTGGGAGGTGGACAGGGGGAGGGTGGCTACACCTTC,CASSLLGGGQGEGGYTF
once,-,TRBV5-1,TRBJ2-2,TGCGCCAGCAGCTTGGCGAGCGTCACCGGGGAGCTGTTTTTT,CASSLASVTGELFF
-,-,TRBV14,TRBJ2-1,TGTGCCAGCAGCCAAGCCAGAGGCAGAGCCAATGAGCAGTTCTTC,CASSQARGRANEQFF
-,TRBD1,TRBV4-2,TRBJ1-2,TGTGCCAGCAGCCAAACCGCGGGACAGGGGGTCTATGGCTACACCTTC,CASSQTAGQGVYGYTF
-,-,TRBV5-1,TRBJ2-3,TGCGCCAGCAGCCCAGGGACACCGCCTTCTACGCAGTATTTT,CASSPGTPPSTQYF
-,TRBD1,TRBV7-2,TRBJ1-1,TGTGCCAGCACCGTTCAGGGGGGGTGGGGTGAAGCTTTCTTT,CASTVQGGWGEAFF
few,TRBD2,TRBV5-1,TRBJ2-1,TGCGCCAGCAGCTCGCGACTAGCGGGAGGGCCGGTGAATGAGCAGTTCTTC,CASSSRLAGGPVNEQFF
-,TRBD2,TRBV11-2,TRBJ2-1,TGTGCCAGCAGCTTAGGAGGGTGGGCGGGAGACGAGCAGTTCTTC,CASSLGGWAGDEQFF
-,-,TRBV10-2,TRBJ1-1,TGCGCCAGCAGTCGGGCAGGCGGCATGAACACTGAAGCTTTCTTT,CASSRAGGMNTEAFF
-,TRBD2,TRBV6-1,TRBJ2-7,TGTGCCAGCAGTGAAGCGCCTGGGACTAGCTCCTACGAGCAGTACTTC,CASSEAPGTSSYEQYF
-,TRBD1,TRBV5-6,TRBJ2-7,TGTGCCAGCAGCTGGCGAGGAACAGGGGGTTACGAGCAGTACTTC,CASSWRGTGGYEQYF
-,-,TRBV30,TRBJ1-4,TGTGCCTCGCAGGGGAGGAATGAAAAACTGTTTTTT,CASQGRNEKLFF